Listed below are T cell receptor beta chains from one sample, sequenced in a study of monozygotic twins with inflammatory bowel disease. TCRdb processed the 5' RACE reads again and assigns one entry to each CDR3 protein, with no DNA. The sample includes just over 300,000 distinct CDR3 sequences. The sample was blood. Source of these receptors: a human donor with ulcerative colitis or Crohn's disease, or a healthy co-twin of an affected twin (not recorded which). The CDR3 runs from the conserved cysteine through the conserved F or W. Each record gives: J gene, V gene, CDR3 protein.

TRBJ2-7	TRBV20-1	CSARDRRQGTYEQYF
TRBJ1-2	TRBV9	CASSVATNYGYTF
TRBJ2-7	TRBV3-1	CASSLLGQHEQYF
TRBJ2-3	TRBV15	CATRGSRGDYKSTDTQYF
TRBJ2-7	TRBV12-3/TRBV12-4	CASRLGVPYEQYF
TRBJ1-1	TRBV6-1	CASRRRGGTGGTGEAFF
TRBJ2-7	TRBV20-1	CSARGRHPYEQYF
TRBJ2-3	TRBV6-2/TRBV6-3	CASRGRGGFRDTQYF
TRBJ1-5	TRBV5-6	CASSIGRKNQPQHF
TRBJ1-5	TRBV12-3/TRBV12-4	CASSFIDSNQPQHF
TRBJ2-1	TRBV7-2	CASTAMRVQFF
TRBJ1-5	TRBV12-3/TRBV12-4	CASSLKQGNQPQHF
TRBJ2-1	TRBV7-9	CASSAGSASSYNEQFF
TRBJ2-1	TRBV7-8	CASSTQGSPHNEQFF
TRBJ2-5	TRBV3-1	CASSQGRPQIQETQYF
TRBJ2-3	TRBV20-1	CSARGGSTRPNTQYF
TRBJ1-5	TRBV15	CATSDGDRRKQPQHF
TRBJ2-7	TRBV27	CASSFQGSGEQYF
TRBJ2-7	TRBV20-1	CSASPQDPRQYF
TRBJ2-1	TRBV4-3	CASSPTSGSFYNEQFF
TRBJ1-2	TRBV21-1	CASSHLGWGSYGYTF
TRBJ2-7	TRBV23-1	CASSQSSFGTAEQYF
TRBJ2-2	TRBV20-1	CSAMGVGATGELFF
TRBJ2-6	TRBV11-1	CASSQTPSGANVLTF
TRBJ2-3	TRBV5-1	CASRTPGTDTQYF
TRBJ2-3	TRBV7-9	CASSLFLRGAIDTQYF
TRBJ1-5	TRBV28	CASSLYSNQPQHF
TRBJ1-5	TRBV30	CAWSVDRGYQPQHF
TRBJ1-4	TRBV18	CASSPTTGGQEKLFF
TRBJ2-7	TRBV29-1	CSVVRANEQYF
TRBJ2-2	TRBV14	CASSQARRVDTGELFF
TRBJ2-1	TRBV5-6	CASQDLTSYNEQFF
TRBJ2-3	TRBV3-1	CASSQLGRQYTDTQYF
TRBJ1-5	TRBV27	CASSLSGEVNQPQHF
TRBJ2-2	TRBV7-2	CASSLQLAGGTGELFF
TRBJ2-5	TRBV7-7	CASSLQGTEQETQYF
TRBJ2-2	TRBV6-5	CASSYPNWLGAGELFF
TRBJ2-3	TRBV2	CASSEAGLAGGPPDGDTQYF
TRBJ1-6	TRBV20-1	CSAEDRVQSPLHF
TRBJ2-5	TRBV7-2	CASTVGPETQYF
TRBJ1-4	TRBV19	CASMKVSGGKLFF
TRBJ2-7	TRBV30	CAWSAAGQSYEQYF
TRBJ1-1	TRBV18	CASSPTGNTEAFF
TRBJ2-2	TRBV6-2/TRBV6-3	CASSYSRASGELFF
TRBJ2-2	TRBV29-1	CSAATEAGELFF
TRBJ2-2	TRBV12-3/TRBV12-4	CASSPGQGRPTGELFF